A selection of T cell receptor beta chains follows, all from one sample in a study of blood T cell repertoires in COVID-19. The method was immunoSEQ multiplex PCR; TCRdb's version includes in-frame clones alone and lacks a portion of them. The sample records some 150,000 clones, roughly three quarters being singletons. Sequencing was performed on PBMCs or T cells enriched from blood (not recorded which). The receptors originated from a woman in her fifties or sixties who had recovered from COVID-19. CDR3s include the opening cysteine and the closing phenylalanine or tryptophan. Fields, in order: D gene, clone size, CDR3 length, J gene, V gene, CDR3 protein, CDR3 DNA. D genes are given only for firm matches. Size values are once, few and many counts, or a class for expanded clones, and some rows have none.

D: .; size: .; length: 14; J: TRBJ1-3; V: TRBV10-3; CDR3: CAISDHTWGNTIYF; DNA: TGTGCCATCAGTGATCACACCTGGGGAAACACCATATATTTT
D: .; size: .; length: 16; J: TRBJ2-6; V: TRBV5-1; CDR3: CASSPLTSFGANVLTF; DNA: TGCGCCAGCAGCCCTTTGACAAGTTTTGGGGCCAACGTCCTGACTTTC
D: .; size: .; length: 15; J: TRBJ2-6; V: TRBV6-5; CDR3: CASRPQGSGANVLTF; DNA: TGTGCCAGCAGACCCCAGGGCTCAGGGGCCAACGTCCTGACTTTC
D: .; size: .; length: 17; J: TRBJ2-1; V: TRBV7-2; CDR3: CASSLGRLQGFYNEQFF; DNA: TGTGCCAGCAGCTTAGGGCGTTTGCAGGGCTTCTACAATGAGCAGTTCTTC
D: TRBD2; size: .; length: 16; J: TRBJ2-3; V: TRBV5-8; CDR3: CASSAGLAGGTDTQYF; DNA: TGTGCCAGCAGCGCGGGATTAGCGGGGGGCACAGATACGCAGTATTTT
D: TRBD1; size: .; length: 15; J: TRBJ2-2; V: TRBV6-5; CDR3: CASRSGQGDTGELFF; DNA: TGTGCCAGCAGATCCGGACAGGGTGATACCGGGGAGCTGTTTTTT
D: .; size: .; length: 14; J: TRBJ1-6; V: TRBV5-1; CDR3: CASSLRGGNSPLHF; DNA: TGCGCCAGCAGCCTTCGAGGCGGGAATTCACCCCTCCACTTT
D: TRBD1; size: .; length: 12; J: TRBJ2-7; V: TRBV20-1; CDR3: CSASRQGAEQYF; DNA: TGCAGTGCTAGTCGACAGGGTGCCGAGCAGTACTTC
D: .; size: .; length: 13; J: TRBJ2-3; V: TRBV24-1; CDR3: CATGVGSRVTQYF; DNA: TGTGCCACAGGGGTCGGTTCCAGGGTTACGCAGTATTTT
D: .; size: .; length: 12; J: TRBJ1-1; V: TRBV6-6; CDR3: CASSSMNTEAFF; DNA: TGTGCCAGTTCAAGCATGAACACTGAAGCTTTCTTT
D: TRBD2; size: once; length: 16; J: TRBJ2-1; V: TRBV11-2; CDR3: CASFGGLAGGYNEQFF; DNA: TGTGCCAGCTTCGGCGGACTAGCGGGGGGGTACAATGAGCAGTTCTTC
D: .; size: few; length: 16; J: TRBJ2-2; V: TRBV11-3; CDR3: CASSLLGSPNTGELFF; DNA: TGTGCCAGCAGCTTACTAGGTTCCCCCAACACCGGGGAGCTGTTTTTT
D: .; size: .; length: 16; J: TRBJ1-1; V: TRBV19; CDR3: CASSIDRQGINTEAFF; DNA: TGTGCCAGTAGTATAGATCGCCAGGGGATTAACACTGAAGCTTTCTTT
D: TRBD1; size: .; length: 12; J: TRBJ1-2; V: TRBV28; CDR3: CASSRQGYGYTF; DNA: TGTGCCAGCAGCCGACAGGGCTATGGCTACACCTTC
D: TRBD1; size: .; length: 14; J: TRBJ2-1; V: TRBV28; CDR3: CASRPGTAGNEQFF; DNA: TGTGCCAGCAGACCCGGGACAGCAGGCAATGAGCAGTTCTTC
D: .; size: .; length: 15; J: TRBJ2-5; V: TRBV4-2; CDR3: CASSSARGTQETQYF; DNA: TGTGCCAGCAGTTCCGCCAGGGGGACTCAAGAGACCCAGTACTTC